This T cell receptor (beta chain) was sequenced for a study of blood T cell repertoires in COVID-19. This CDR3 comprises 15 residues. Germline V gene data show CDR1 as LNHNV and CDR2 as YYDKDF (reference sequence). The V gene lost 1 base and the J gene lost 4 bases, with 13 bases spanning the gap. Sequencing used immunoSEQ multiplex PCR; TCRdb keeps in-frame clones, though not all of them. The sample carries 250,000 to 350,000 clones, roughly nine tenths recorded once. Sample: peripheral blood. This clonotype was sampled from a man aged 18-30 years with active or convalescent COVID-19. The V and J genes are TRBV15 and TRBJ1-1; D possibly corresponds to TRBD1 (5 bases). The CDR3 spells CATSRGGDRSTEAFF. The CDR3, as DNA: TGTGCCACCAGCAGAGGGGGGGACCGAAGCACTGAAGCTTTCTTT. Together with reference TRBV15 and TRBJ1-1, the CDR3 gives the full variable domain: DAMVIQNPRYQVTQFGKPVTLSCSQTLNHNVMYWYQQKSSQAPKLLFHYYDKDFNNEADTPDNFQSRRPNTSFCFLDIRSPGLGDTAMYLCATSRGGDRSTEAFFGQGTRLTVV.